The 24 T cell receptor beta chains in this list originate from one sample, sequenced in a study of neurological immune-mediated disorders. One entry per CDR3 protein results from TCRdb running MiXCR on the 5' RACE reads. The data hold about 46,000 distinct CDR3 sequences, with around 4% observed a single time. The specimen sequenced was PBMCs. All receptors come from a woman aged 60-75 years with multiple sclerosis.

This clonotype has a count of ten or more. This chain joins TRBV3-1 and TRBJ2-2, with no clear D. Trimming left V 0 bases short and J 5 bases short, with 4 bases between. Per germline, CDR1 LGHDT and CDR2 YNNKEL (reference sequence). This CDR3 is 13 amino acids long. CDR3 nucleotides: TGTGCCAGCAGCCAAGATGAGACCGGGGAGCTGTTTTTT. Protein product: CASSQDETGELFF. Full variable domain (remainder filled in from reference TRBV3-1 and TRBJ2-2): DTAVSQTPKYLVTQMGNDKSIKCEQNLGHDTMYWYKQDSKKFLKIMFSYNNKELIINETVPNRFSPKSPDKAHLNLHINSLELGDSAVYFCASSQDETGELFFGEGSRLTVL.

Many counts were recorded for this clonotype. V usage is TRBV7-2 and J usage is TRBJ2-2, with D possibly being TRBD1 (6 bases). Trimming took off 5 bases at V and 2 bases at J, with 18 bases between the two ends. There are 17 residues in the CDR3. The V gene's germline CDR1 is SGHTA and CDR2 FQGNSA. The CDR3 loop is CASSAPVGGTNTGELFF. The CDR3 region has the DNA TGTGCCAGCAGCGCCCCGGTAGGGGGTACCAACACCGGGGAGCTGTTTTTT. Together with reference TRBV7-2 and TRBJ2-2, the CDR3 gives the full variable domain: GAGVSQSPSNKVTEKGKDVELRCDPISGHTALYWYRQSLGQGLEFLIYFQGNSAPDKSGLPSDRFSAERTGGSVSTLTIQRTQQEDSAVYLCASSAPVGGTNTGELFFGEGSRLTVL.

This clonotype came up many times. CDR3 protein: CASSEGMNTEAFF. CDR3 DNA sequence: TGTGCCAGCAGCGAAGGAATGAACACTGAAGCTTTCTTT. This rearrangement joins TRBV9 to TRBJ1-1; D is uncertain. Germline assignment: CDR1 SGDLS and CDR2 YYNGEE. The CDR3 spans 13 residues. Trimming removed 3 bases at V and 0 bases at J, with 6 bases between.

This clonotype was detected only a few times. CDR3 sequence (DNA): TGTGCCACCAGTGATTTGGACGAAGAGACCCAGTACTTC. As protein: CATSDLDEETQYF. This chain links TRBV24-1 with TRBJ2-5; no clear D. With 0 bases removed from V and 3 bases from J, the gap between germline ends came to 4 bases. Germline-derived CDR1 and CDR2 are KGHDR and SFDVKD. CDR3 length: 13 residues.

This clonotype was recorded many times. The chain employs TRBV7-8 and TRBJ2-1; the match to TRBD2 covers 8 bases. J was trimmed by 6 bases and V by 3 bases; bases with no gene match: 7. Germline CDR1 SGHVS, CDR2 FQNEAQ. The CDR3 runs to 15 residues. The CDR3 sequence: CASSFSGGPSNEQFF. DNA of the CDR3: TGTGCCAGCAGCTTTTCGGGGGGGCCGAGCAATGAGCAGTTCTTC.

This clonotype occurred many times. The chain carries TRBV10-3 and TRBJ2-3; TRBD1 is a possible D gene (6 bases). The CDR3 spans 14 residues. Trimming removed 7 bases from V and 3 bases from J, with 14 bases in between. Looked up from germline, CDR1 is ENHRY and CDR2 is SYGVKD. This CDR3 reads CAIMGRGSTDTQYF. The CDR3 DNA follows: TGTGCCATCATGGGCAGGGGTTCGACAGATACGCAGTATTTT.

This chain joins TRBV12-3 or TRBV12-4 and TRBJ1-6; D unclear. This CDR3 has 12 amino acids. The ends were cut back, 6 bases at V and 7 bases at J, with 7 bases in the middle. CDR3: CASSRDNSPLHF. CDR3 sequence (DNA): TGTGCCAGCAGCCGAGACAATTCACCCCTCCACTTT.

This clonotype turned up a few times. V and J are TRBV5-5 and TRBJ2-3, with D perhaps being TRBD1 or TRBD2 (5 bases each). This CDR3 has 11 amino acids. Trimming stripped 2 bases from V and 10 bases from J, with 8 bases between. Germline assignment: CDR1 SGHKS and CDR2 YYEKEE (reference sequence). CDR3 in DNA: TGTGCCAGCAGCTTACTAGGGGCGCAGTATTTT. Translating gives CASSLLGAQYF.

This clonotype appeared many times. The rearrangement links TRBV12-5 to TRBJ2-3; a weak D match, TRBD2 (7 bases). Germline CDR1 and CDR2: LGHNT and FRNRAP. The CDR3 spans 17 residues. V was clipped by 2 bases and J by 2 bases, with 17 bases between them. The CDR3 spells CASGLFPRGAPTDTQYF. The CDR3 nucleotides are TGTGCTAGTGGTTTGTTCCCCCGGGGGGCGCCCACAGATACGCAGTATTTT.

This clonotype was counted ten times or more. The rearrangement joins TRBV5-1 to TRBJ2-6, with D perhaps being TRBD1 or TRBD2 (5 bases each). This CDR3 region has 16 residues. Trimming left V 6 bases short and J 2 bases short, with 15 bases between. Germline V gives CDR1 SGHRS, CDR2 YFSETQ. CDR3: CASNTGPGPGANVLTF. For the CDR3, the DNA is TGCGCCAGCAATACGGGGCCCGGGCCTGGGGCCAACGTCCTGACTTTC.

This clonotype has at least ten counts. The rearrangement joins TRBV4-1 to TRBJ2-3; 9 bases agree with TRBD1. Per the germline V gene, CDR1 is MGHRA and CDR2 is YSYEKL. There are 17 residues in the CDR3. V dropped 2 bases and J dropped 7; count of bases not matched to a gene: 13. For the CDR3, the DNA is TGCGCCAGCAGCCAAACGACCGGGACAGGGAATCCCTATACGCAGTATTTT. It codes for CASSQTTGTGNPYTQYF.

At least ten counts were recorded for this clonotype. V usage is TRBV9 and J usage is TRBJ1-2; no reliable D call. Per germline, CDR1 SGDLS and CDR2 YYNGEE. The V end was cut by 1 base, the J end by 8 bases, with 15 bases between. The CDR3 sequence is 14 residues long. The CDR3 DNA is TGTGCCAGCAGCGTACTAACCGACGGCCTAGGCTACACCTTC. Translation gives CASSVLTDGLGYTF.

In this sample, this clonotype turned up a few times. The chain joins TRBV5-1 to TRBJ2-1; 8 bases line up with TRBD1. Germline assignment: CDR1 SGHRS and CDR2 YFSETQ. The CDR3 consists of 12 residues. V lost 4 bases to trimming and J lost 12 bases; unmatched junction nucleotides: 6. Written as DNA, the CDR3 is TGCGCCAGCAGCCCCGGACAGGGAGTGCAGTTCTTC. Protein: CASSPGQGVQFF.

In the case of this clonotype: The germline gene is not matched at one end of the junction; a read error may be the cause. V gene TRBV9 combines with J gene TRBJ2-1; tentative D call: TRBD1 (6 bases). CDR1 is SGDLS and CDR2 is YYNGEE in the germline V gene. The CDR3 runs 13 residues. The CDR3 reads CASSETGYKEQFF. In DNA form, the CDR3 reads TGTGCCAGCAGCGAGACAGGCTACAAAGAGCAGTTCTTC. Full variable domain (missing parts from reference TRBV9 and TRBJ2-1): DSGVTQTPKHLITATGQRVTLRCSPRSGDLSVYWYQQSLDQGLQFLIQYYNGEERAKGNILERFSAQQFPDLHSELNLSSLELGDSALYFCASSETGYKEQFFGPGTRLTVL.

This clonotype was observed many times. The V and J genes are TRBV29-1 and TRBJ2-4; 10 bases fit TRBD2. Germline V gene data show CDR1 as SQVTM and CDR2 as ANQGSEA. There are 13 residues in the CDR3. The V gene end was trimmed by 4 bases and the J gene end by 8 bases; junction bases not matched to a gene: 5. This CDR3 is CSVAASGSDIQYF. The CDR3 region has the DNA TGCAGCGTTGCGGCTAGCGGGAGCGACATTCAGTACTTC.

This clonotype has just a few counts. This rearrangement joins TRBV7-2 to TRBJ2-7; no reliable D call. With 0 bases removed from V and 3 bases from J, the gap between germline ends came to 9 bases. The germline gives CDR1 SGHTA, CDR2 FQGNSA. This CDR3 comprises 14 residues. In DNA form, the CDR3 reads TGTGCCAGCAGCTTAGCCCCGCTCCTCTACGAGCAGTACTTC. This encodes CASSLAPLLYEQYF.

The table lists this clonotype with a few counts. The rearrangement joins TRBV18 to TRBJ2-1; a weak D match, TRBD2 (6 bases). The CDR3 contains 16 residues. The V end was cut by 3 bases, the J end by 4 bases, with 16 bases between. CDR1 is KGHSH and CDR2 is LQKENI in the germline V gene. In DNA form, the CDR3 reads TGTGCCAGCTCACCGACCGTGGGAGGAGTGTACAATGAGCAGTTCTTC. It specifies CASSPTVGGVYNEQFF.

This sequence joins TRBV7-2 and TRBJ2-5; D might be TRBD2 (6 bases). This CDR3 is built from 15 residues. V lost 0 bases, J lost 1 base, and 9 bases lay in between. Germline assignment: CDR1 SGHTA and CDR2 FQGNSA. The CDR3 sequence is CASSLASGIQETQYF. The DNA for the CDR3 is TGTGCCAGCAGCTTAGCTAGCGGAATCCAAGAGACCCAGTACTTC.

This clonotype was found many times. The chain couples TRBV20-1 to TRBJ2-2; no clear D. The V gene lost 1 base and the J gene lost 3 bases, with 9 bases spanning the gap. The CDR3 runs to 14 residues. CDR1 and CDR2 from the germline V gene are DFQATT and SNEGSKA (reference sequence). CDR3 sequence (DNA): TGCAGTGCTAGAGTTCCCGGGCACACCGGGGAGCTGTTTTTT. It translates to CSARVPGHTGELFF.

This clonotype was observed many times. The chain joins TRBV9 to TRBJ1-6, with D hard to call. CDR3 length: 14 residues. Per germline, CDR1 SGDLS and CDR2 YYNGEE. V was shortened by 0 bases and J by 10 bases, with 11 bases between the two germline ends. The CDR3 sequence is CASSVGDKSSPLHF. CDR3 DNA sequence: TGTGCCAGCAGCGTAGGTGATAAGAGCTCACCCCTCCACTTT.

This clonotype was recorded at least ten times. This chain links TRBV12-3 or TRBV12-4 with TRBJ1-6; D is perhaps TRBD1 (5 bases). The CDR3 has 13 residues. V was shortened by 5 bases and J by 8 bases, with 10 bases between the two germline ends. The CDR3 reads CASSGGFDSPLHF. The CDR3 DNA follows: TGTGCCAGCAGTGGGGGTTTTGATTCACCCCTCCACTTT.

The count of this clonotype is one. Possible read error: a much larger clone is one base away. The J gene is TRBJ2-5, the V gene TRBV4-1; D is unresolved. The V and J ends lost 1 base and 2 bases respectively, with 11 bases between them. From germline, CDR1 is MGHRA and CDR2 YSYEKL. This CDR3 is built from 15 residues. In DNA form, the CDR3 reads TGCGCCAGCAGCCAAGGATTCGAAGGACAAGAGACCCAGTACTTC. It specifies CASSQGFEGQETQYF.

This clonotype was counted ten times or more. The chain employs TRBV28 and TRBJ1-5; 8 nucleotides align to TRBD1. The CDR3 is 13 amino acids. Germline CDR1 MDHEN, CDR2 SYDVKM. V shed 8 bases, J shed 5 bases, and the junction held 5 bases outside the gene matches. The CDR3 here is CASHTGGYQPQHF. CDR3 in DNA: TGTGCCAGCCATACAGGGGGGTATCAGCCCCAGCATTTT.

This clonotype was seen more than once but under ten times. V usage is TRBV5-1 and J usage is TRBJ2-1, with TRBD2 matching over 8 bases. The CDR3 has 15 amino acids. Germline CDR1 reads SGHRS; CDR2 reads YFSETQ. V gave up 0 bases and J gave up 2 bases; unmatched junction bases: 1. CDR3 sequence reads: CASSLDGGAYNEQFF. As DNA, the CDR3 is TGCGCCAGCAGCTTGGACGGGGGGGCCTACAATGAGCAGTTCTTC.